Listed below are T cell receptor beta chains from one sample, sequenced in a study of T cell responses to AZD1222 COVID-19 vaccine. TCRdb keeps only in-frame clones here, not all; method: immunoSEQ multiplex PCR. The sample lists about 130,000 clones; around 90% were seen once. The material sequenced was peripheral blood, taken on day 0 of MenACWY control vaccination. The receptor source for this set is an adult in good health. The conserved cysteine and the conserved F or W are not part of the CDR3 here. Fields, in order: J gene, D gene, V gene, CDR3 protein. The D gene is left open where the match is weak.

j_gene: TRBJ2-1; d_gene: .; v_gene: TRBV18; CDR3aa: ASSPTGSSYNEQF
j_gene: TRBJ2-5; d_gene: .; v_gene: TRBV29-1; CDR3aa: SVEGKGTQY
j_gene: TRBJ1-1; d_gene: .; v_gene: TRBV6-1; CDR3aa: ASSEGTEAF
j_gene: TRBJ2-7; d_gene: .; v_gene: TRBV11-2; CDR3aa: ASSLIRGSDEQY
j_gene: TRBJ2-2; d_gene: .; v_gene: TRBV7-2; CDR3aa: ASSLVTGGAGELF
j_gene: TRBJ2-6; d_gene: .; v_gene: TRBV9; CDR3aa: ASSAGTASSGANVLT
j_gene: TRBJ2-5; d_gene: .; v_gene: TRBV3-1/TRBV3-2; CDR3aa: ASSQGPLPQETQY
j_gene: TRBJ1-6; d_gene: .; v_gene: TRBV12-3/TRBV12-4; CDR3aa: ASSLVEGTPLH
j_gene: TRBJ2-7; d_gene: .; v_gene: TRBV5-4; CDR3aa: ASSQDRYEQY
j_gene: TRBJ1-2; d_gene: TRBD1; v_gene: TRBV3-1/TRBV3-2; CDR3aa: ASSQGTGAKNYGYT
j_gene: TRBJ1-3; d_gene: .; v_gene: TRBV5-1; CDR3aa: ASSLDGGSSGNTIY
j_gene: TRBJ1-6; d_gene: .; v_gene: TRBV11-2; CDR3aa: ASSSSGGQRGNSPLH
j_gene: TRBJ1-2; d_gene: .; v_gene: TRBV28; CDR3aa: ASRIGPYPGYT